One sample yielded the 20 T cell receptor beta chains listed below, sequenced in a study of blood T cell repertoires in COVID-19. This table comes from immunoSEQ multiplex PCR, and its TCRdb copy is limited to in-frame clones, with some not included. The repertoire holds over 250,000 clones, with 65% to 90% as singletons. The sequencing sample was made of peripheral blood. The receptor set was obtained from a middle-aged man with active or convalescent COVID-19.

This clone was counted between two and nine times. V is TRBV5-1 and J is TRBJ1-2; the D gene is possibly TRBD1 (6 bases). V was trimmed by 0 bases and J by 6 bases, leaving 18 bases between them. The CDR3 contains 16 residues. Germline-derived CDR1 and CDR2 are SGHRS and YFSETQ. The CDR3 DNA sequence: TGCGCCAGCAGCTTGGGACAGGTAGTGATGGGAGATGGCTACACCTTC. Its translation: CASSLGQVVMGDGYTF.

The chain is built from TRBV3-1 (or the pseudogene TRBV3-2) and TRBJ2-7; 8 nucleotides line up with TRBD2. From germline, CDR1 is LGHDT and CDR2 YNNKEL (reference sequence). CDR3 length: 14 amino acids. V was pared by 3 bases and J by 4 bases, with 5 bases of the junction left unmatched. CDR3 coding DNA: TGTGCCAGCAGCCAGGGACTAGGGAATTACGAGCAGTACTTC. Its protein is CASSQGLGNYEQYF.

V and J are TRBV10-3 and TRBJ2-1; 8 bases are shared with TRBD2. Germline values: CDR1 ENHRY, CDR2 SYGVKD. CDR3 length equals 16 residues. V lost 8 bases, J lost 2 bases, and 11 bases stayed unmatched. The CDR3 DNA follows: TGTGCCATCTCAGCGGGAGACACGAGGGCCTACAATGAGCAGTTCTTC. Protein: CAISAGDTRAYNEQFF.

This clone turned up a few times. This clone may be a read error of a much larger clone one base away. The chain has TRBV27 and TRBJ2-7, with 7 positions matching TRBD2. Germline V gene sequence: CDR1 MNHEY, CDR2 SMNVEV (reference sequence). The ends lost 3 bases at V and 2 bases at J; junction bases unmatched: 4. CDR3 length equals 14 residues. CDR3 in amino acids: CASSLGLAAYEQYF. Here the CDR3 DNA reads TGTGCCAGCAGTTTGGGCCTAGCGGCCTACGAGCAGTACTTC.

The chain employs TRBV6-5 and TRBJ1-5; the D gene is possibly TRBD1 (5 bases). Looked up from germline, CDR1 is MNHEY and CDR2 is SVGAGI. The CDR3 sequence is 13 residues long. Trimming removed 0 bases from V and 8 bases from J, with 8 bases in between. The CDR3 reads CASSYSIREPQHF. The CDR3, as DNA: TGTGCCAGCAGTTACTCGATCAGGGAGCCCCAGCATTTT.

Details on this clone: Sequence at one end of the junction differs from germline and may be a read error. V gene TRBV7-3 combines with J gene TRBJ2-1, with D perhaps TRBD2 (6 bases). CDR3 length equals 13 residues. CDR1 is SGHTA and CDR2 is FQGTGA in the germline V gene. DNA of the CDR3: TGTGCCAGCAGCCTAACGGGAGATGCTGAGCAGTTCTTC. This translates into CASSLTGDAEQFF.

CDR3 protein: CAISEGVMSNQPQHF. The CDR3, as DNA: TGTGCCATCAGTGAGGGAGTAATGAGCAATCAGCCCCAGCATTTT. The chain combines TRBV10-3 with TRBJ1-5; D uncertain. CDR1 is ENHRY, CDR2 SYGVKD, per germline. Trimming removed 2 bases from V and 1 base from J, with 9 bases in between. CDR3 length: 15 residues.

This chain joins TRBV5-1 and TRBJ2-5; no definite D call. Germline V CDR1 and CDR2: SGHRS, YFSETQ. The CDR3 is made up of 13 amino acids. Trimming left V 5 bases short and J 2 bases short, with 10 bases between. The CDR3 DNA sequence: TGCGCCAGCAGTGGGCTACTTCAAGAGACCCAGTACTTC. Translated: CASSGLLQETQYF.

The chain recombines TRBV19 with TRBJ1-5; 8 positions agree with TRBD1. The CDR3 contains 16 residues. After removal of 4 bases from V and 5 bases from J, the junction contained 10 bases not matched to a gene. Germline CDR1 and CDR2: LNHDA and SQIVND (reference sequence). The CDR3 DNA reads as TGTGCCAGTAGTACCCGGACAGGGAGGCTTCATCAGCCCCAGCATTTT. Encoded protein: CASSTRTGRLHQPQHF.

This rearrangement joins TRBV19 to TRBJ1-5, with TRBD1 matching 7 bases. The CDR3 is 13 amino acids. Germline loops: CDR1 LNHDA, CDR2 SQIVND (reference sequence). The junction had 4 bases not matched to a gene; V was cut back by 6 bases and J by 5 bases. This CDR3 is CASREDRDQPQHF. For the CDR3, the DNA is TGTGCCAGTAGGGAAGACAGGGATCAGCCCCAGCATTTT.

This chain connects TRBV30 to TRBJ1-2; 7 bases map to TRBD1. The CDR3 has 14 amino acids. The junction had 6 bases not matched to a gene; V was cut back by 1 base and J by 4 bases. Germline loops: CDR1 GTSNPN, CDR2 SVGIG (reference sequence). CDR3 in DNA: TGTGCCTGGAGTGCCGGGACAGACTTCTATGGCTACACCTTC. As protein: CAWSAGTDFYGYTF.

The rearrangement links TRBV3-1 (or the pseudogene TRBV3-2) to TRBJ2-2; TRBD1 might be the D (5 bases). This CDR3 has 15 residues. CDR1 and CDR2 (germline): LGHDT, YNNKEL (reference sequence). Trimming cost V 3 bases and J 4 bases, with 12 bases left between them. The DNA for the CDR3 is TGTGCCAGCAGCCAGACAGTTCTTGGCACCGGGGAGCTGTTTTTT. Its protein is CASSQTVLGTGELFF.

The CDR3 loop reads CASIEGQGLPNGQPQHF. DNA for the CDR3: TGTGCCAGCATCGAAGGACAGGGGTTACCTAACGGTCAGCCCCAGCATTTT. The chain couples TRBV21-1 to TRBJ1-5; the listed D gene, TRBD1, was not tested against the DNA. TRBV21-1 is marked as a pseudogene. The CDR3 has 17 amino acids.

V and J are TRBV9 and TRBJ2-7; TRBD1 is a possible D gene (6 bases). Germline values: CDR1 SGDLS, CDR2 YYNGEE. The CDR3 has 16 residues. Trimming took off 0 bases at V and 5 bases at J, with 18 bases between the two ends. Here the CDR3 reads CASSVGFETGPHEQYF. DNA for the CDR3: TGTGCCAGCAGCGTAGGTTTTGAAACAGGGCCCCACGAGCAGTACTTC.

This clone appeared a few times. J is TRBJ2-2 and V is TRBV5-4; 7 bases are a match to TRBD1. Germline loops: CDR1 SGHNT, CDR2 YYREEE (reference sequence). This CDR3 is 15 amino acids long. The J segment lost 5 bases and the V segment lost 4 bases, leaving 8 bases of the junction unmatched. CDR3 sequence: CASSRRQGKTGELFF. DNA of the CDR3: TGTGCCAGCAGCCGAAGACAGGGAAAAACCGGGGAGCTGTTTTTT.

This chain uses TRBV9 with TRBJ2-3; D is unresolved. The CDR3 runs to 12 residues. Germline CDR1 SGDLS, CDR2 YYNGEE. V dropped 3 bases and J dropped 2 bases, with 4 bases sitting between them. Written as DNA, the CDR3 is TGTGCCAGCAGCGCCCACACAGATACGCAGTATTTT. As protein: CASSAHTDTQYF.

The J gene is TRBJ2-7, the V gene TRBV9, with TRBD1 identical over 11 bases. Trimming removed 2 bases from V and 7 bases from J; junction bases left unmatched: 5. Germline V lookup: CDR1 SGDLS, CDR2 YYNGEE. The CDR3 contains 14 residues. CDR3 protein: CASSVGQGVEEQYF. The CDR3 DNA reads TGTGCCAGCAGCGTGGGACAGGGGGTGGAGGAGCAGTACTTC. The variable domain in full, completed from reference TRBV9 and TRBJ2-7, reads DSGVTQTPKHLITATGQRVTLRCSPRSGDLSVYWYQQSLDQGLQFLIQYYNGEERAKGNILERFSAQQFPDLHSELNLSSLELGDSALYFCASSVGQGVEEQYFGPGTRLTVT.

The V gene is TRBV27, the J gene TRBJ2-7; possible D gene TRBD1, 5 bases. Germline loops: CDR1 MNHEY, CDR2 SMNVEV (reference sequence). The CDR3 covers 16 residues. Trimming stripped 4 bases from V and 3 bases from J, with 19 bases between. The chain's CDR3 is CASSSSDSAGFYEQYF. The CDR3 nucleotides are TGTGCCAGCAGTTCATCCGACAGTGCCGGCTTCTACGAGCAGTACTTC.

The chain has TRBV9 and TRBJ2-7; TRBD1 is a possible D gene (6 bases). V was trimmed by 0 bases and J by 5 bases, leaving 12 bases between them. Germline CDR1 reads SGDLS; CDR2 reads YYNGEE. The CDR3 runs 14 residues. The CDR3 reads CASSVAGTTDEQYF. CDR3 DNA: TGTGCCAGCAGCGTAGCCGGGACAACCGACGAGCAGTACTTC.

V and J are TRBV9 and TRBJ2-5; 8 bases are a match to TRBD2. The CDR3 has 14 amino acids. After removal of 4 bases from V and 1 base from J, the junction contained 3 bases not matched to a gene. CDR1 is SGDLS, CDR2 YYNGEE, per germline. The CDR3 loop is CASSPTSGQETQYF. DNA for the CDR3: TGTGCCAGCAGCCCAACTAGCGGCCAAGAGACCCAGTACTTC.